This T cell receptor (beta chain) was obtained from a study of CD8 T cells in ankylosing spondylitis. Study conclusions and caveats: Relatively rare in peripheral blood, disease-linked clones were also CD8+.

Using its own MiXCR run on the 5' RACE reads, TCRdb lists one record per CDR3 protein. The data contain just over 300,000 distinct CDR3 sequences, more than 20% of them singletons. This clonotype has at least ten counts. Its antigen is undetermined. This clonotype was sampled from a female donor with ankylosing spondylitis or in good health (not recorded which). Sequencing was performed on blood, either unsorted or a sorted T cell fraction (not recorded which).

The CDR3 nucleotides are TGCACCTGCGCAGGACAGGCAAACAATGAGCAGTTCTTC. Amino acids: CTCAGQANNEQFF. The V call is TRBV20-1, the J call TRBJ2-1; 7 bases agree with TRBD1. The CDR3 runs to 13 residues. Germline-derived CDR1 and CDR2 are DFQATT and SNEGSKA (reference sequence).